This passage covers 27 T cell receptor beta chains from one sample sequenced in a study of neurological immune-mediated disorders. Time point specified: longitudinal time-point 1 (baseline). MiXCR, run by TCRdb on the 5' RACE reads, gives a single entry per CDR3 protein. The table has 50,000 to 70,000 distinct CDR3 sequences, roughly 10% seen once. Sequenced sample: PBMCs. The receptors originated from a male donor with HTLV-1-associated myelopathy (HAM/TSP).

The table lists this clonotype with many counts. The V call is TRBV20-1, the J call TRBJ1-2; D remains ambiguous. CDR1 is DFQATT and CDR2 is SNEGSKA in the germline V gene (reference sequence). Trimming cost V 3 bases and J 2 bases, with 7 bases left between them. CDR3 length equals 12 residues. This CDR3 is CSASYRNYGYTF. The CDR3 bases are TGCAGTGCTAGCTATAGAAACTATGGCTACACCTTC.

This clonotype occurred many times. The chain combines TRBV7-2 with TRBJ2-5; 10 bases line up with TRBD2. V was clipped by 2 bases and J by 3 bases; unmatched bases: 3. The CDR3 is 15 amino acids. Germline V lookup: CDR1 SGHTA, CDR2 FQGNSA. CDR3 in DNA: TGTGCCAGCAGCTTAATTGGACTAGCGGAAGAGACCCAGTACTTC. Protein product: CASSLIGLAEETQYF.

This clonotype was seen at least ten times. This chain joins TRBV28 and TRBJ1-6; tentative D call: TRBD1 (6 bases). V gave up 5 bases and J gave up 7 bases, with 18 bases separating them. CDR3 length equals 16 residues. Germline V gene lookup returns CDR1 MDHEN and CDR2 SYDVKM. CDR3 nucleotide sequence: TGTGCCAGCAGTCTGGCGGGGGGCGAAGGGAATTCACCCCTCCACTTT. Its protein product is CASSLAGGEGNSPLHF.

There are many counts of this clonotype. The rearrangement joins TRBV7-3 to TRBJ1-1; TRBD1 might be the D (5 bases). V lost 0 bases and J 10 bases, leaving 12 bases between the germline ends. CDR1 is SGHTA, CDR2 FQGTGA, per germline. The CDR3 is 13 amino acids. CDR3 nucleotide sequence: TGTGCCAGCAGCTTAACAATCACGGGGACAGCTTTCTTT. It is translated as CASSLTITGTAFF.

This clonotype was picked up many times. The V gene is TRBV6-6, the J gene TRBJ2-1; no definite D call. V was pared by 8 bases and J by 3 bases, with 8 bases between. The germline gives CDR1 MNHNY, CDR2 SVGAGI (reference sequence). This CDR3 is 12 amino acids long. DNA for the CDR3: TGTGCCAGCCTTCGTGACTACAATGAGCAGTTCTTC. It translates to CASLRDYNEQFF.

The V call is TRBV19, the J call TRBJ1-2; TRBD1 agrees at 8 bases. CDR3 length equals 14 residues. The V gene end was trimmed by 6 bases and the J gene end by 2 bases; junction bases not matched to a gene: 5. Germline CDR1 is LNHDA and CDR2 is SQIVND (reference sequence). In DNA, the CDR3 is TGTGCCAGTAGACCAGGGGGCACGAACTATGGCTACACCTTC. It translates to CASRPGGTNYGYTF.

This clonotype occurred many times. The chain combines TRBV5-1 with TRBJ2-7; tentatively, D is TRBD1 or TRBD2 (5 bases each). V shed 9 bases and J shed 0 bases, with 13 bases lying between them. Germline values: CDR1 SGHRS, CDR2 YFSETQ. The CDR3 covers 13 residues. The CDR3 loop reads CATARGDSYEQYF. CDR3 DNA: TGCGCCACCGCGAGAGGGGACTCCTACGAGCAGTACTTC.

The sample holds many counts of this clonotype. The rearrangement joins TRBV5-5 to TRBJ2-1; 10 bases map to TRBD1. Per the germline V gene, CDR1 is SGHKS and CDR2 is YYEKEE (reference sequence). This CDR3 spans 16 amino acids. V was pared by 0 bases and J by 2 bases, with 2 bases of the junction left unmatched. The CDR3 sequence is CASSLAGTGAYNEQFF. The CDR3, as DNA: TGTGCCAGCAGCTTGGCCGGGACAGGGGCCTACAATGAGCAGTTCTTC.

In its sample, this clonotype was seen a few times. This CDR3 is CASQLTDTQYF. Here the CDR3 DNA reads TGTGCCAGTCAACTAACAGATACGCAGTATTTT. The J gene is TRBJ2-3, the V gene TRBV19; D gene unclear. CDR3 size: 11 residues. Germline V gives CDR1 LNHDA, CDR2 SQIVND (reference sequence). Trimming cost V 8 bases and J 3 bases, with 6 bases left between them.

This clonotype was seen repeatedly, ten times or more. The rearrangement links TRBV20-1 to TRBJ2-1; 10 bases map to TRBD2. This CDR3 has 14 amino acids. With 3 bases clipped from V and 8 bases from J, the junction kept 7 bases outside the gene matches. CDR1 and CDR2 from the germline V gene are DFQATT and SNEGSKA (reference sequence). The CDR3 spells CSASWLAGVYEQFF. The CDR3 DNA reads as TGCAGTGCTAGCTGGCTAGCGGGGGTCTATGAGCAGTTCTTC.

This clonotype was detected ten times or more. The rearrangement joins TRBV20-1 to TRBJ1-4; D gene ambiguous. V was pared by 2 bases and J by 0 bases, with 7 bases between. Germline V gene data show CDR1 as DFQATT and CDR2 as SNEGSKA (reference sequence). The CDR3 extends over 14 amino acids. The CDR3 DNA follows: TGCAGTGCTAGAACGGAAGCAACTAATGAAAAACTGTTTTTT. Translating it yields CSARTEATNEKLFF.

Only a few counts were recorded for this clonotype. The chain couples TRBV6-6 to TRBJ2-7, with 14 positions matching TRBD2. Looked up from germline, CDR1 is MNHNY and CDR2 is SVGAGI (reference sequence). With V trimmed by 7 bases and J by 9 bases, 5 bases remained unmatched. This CDR3 is built from 13 residues. CDR3 amino acids: CASTSTSGGVQYF. The CDR3, as DNA: TGTGCCAGCACCTCGACTAGCGGGGGGGTGCAGTACTTC.

By sample fraction, this clonotype is medium-sized. V is TRBV5-1 and J is TRBJ2-5, with TRBD2 matching over 7 bases. J gave up 4 bases and V 3 bases, and 6 bases lay outside the gene matches. The CDR3 sequence is 14 residues long. Germline V gene sequence: CDR1 SGHRS, CDR2 YFSETQ. The CDR3 here is CASSSGLDRETQYF. In DNA form, the CDR3 reads TGCGCCAGCAGCTCCGGACTAGATCGAGAGACCCAGTACTTC. The full variable domain, in which reference TRBV5-1 and TRBJ2-5 provide the parts outside the CDR3, is KAGVTQTPRYLIKTRGQQVTLSCSPISGHRSVSWYQQTPGQGLQFLFEYFSETQRNKGNFPGRFSGRQFSNSRSEMNVSTLELGDSALYLCASSSGLDRETQYFGPGTRLLVL.

This clonotype was observed many times. The chain combines TRBV29-1 with TRBJ1-1; D perhaps matches TRBD1 (5 bases). With 7 bases removed from V and 1 base from J, the gap between germline ends came to 13 bases. The CDR3 covers 13 residues. Germline CDR1 reads SQVTM; CDR2 reads ANQGSEA. In nucleotides, the CDR3 is TGCAGCGGTCTCAGGGAGTCGAACACTGAAGCTTTCTTT. Translating gives CSGLRESNTEAFF.

This clonotype showed up many times. CDR3 nucleotides: TGTGCCAGCAGTGGCCGGGGTTCTCTCAACAATGAGCAGTTCTTC. It yields the protein CASSGRGSLNNEQFF. The rearrangement links TRBV6-5 to TRBJ2-1; weak D call: TRBD2 (5 bases). V lost 5 bases and J 5 bases, leaving 16 bases between the germline ends. Germline CDR1 and CDR2: MNHEY and SVGAGI. There are 15 residues in the CDR3.

The sample holds many counts of this clonotype. The chain employs TRBV12-3 or TRBV12-4 and TRBJ2-3; TRBD1 agrees at 10 bases. The CDR3 loop spans 15 amino acids. V dropped 5 bases and J dropped 4; count of bases not matched to a gene: 6. CDR3 region: CASSAPGQGSDTQYF. The CDR3 nucleotides are TGTGCCAGCAGTGCGCCGGGACAGGGGTCAGATACGCAGTATTTT.

Ten or more counts support this clonotype. This rearrangement joins TRBV29-1 to TRBJ2-5, with D unclear. Germline assignment: CDR1 SQVTM and CDR2 ANQGSEA. With 8 bases removed from V and 5 bases from J, the gap between germline ends came to 15 bases. The CDR3 extends over 12 amino acids. The CDR3 DNA follows: TGCAGCCTCATTGGGGTTGGGGAGACCCAGTACTTC. Translating it yields CSLIGVGETQYF.

This clonotype has a count of ten or more. This rearrangement joins TRBV15 to TRBJ1-4; 7 nucleotides align to TRBD1. The CDR3 is made up of 16 amino acids. Germline V CDR1 and CDR2: LNHNV, YYDKDF (reference sequence). V trimming: 2 bases; J trimming: 8 bases; junction bases outside the gene matches: 11. CDR3 in amino acids: CATSRTLALQGEKLFF. The DNA of the CDR3 is TGTGCCACCAGCAGAACGCTAGCCCTACAGGGGGAAAAACTGTTTTTT.

This clonotype showed up many times. The chain employs TRBV20-1 and TRBJ1-4; D is perhaps TRBD1 (5 bases). Trimming took off 1 base at V and 4 bases at J, with 13 bases between the two ends. The V gene's germline CDR1 is DFQATT and CDR2 SNEGSKA (reference sequence). The CDR3 consists of 15 residues. The CDR3 nucleotides read TGCAGTGCTAGAGCCCCGGGACGGAATAATGAAAAACTGTTTTTT. It encodes CSARAPGRNNEKLFF.

In this sample, this clonotype turned up many times. V and J are TRBV28 and TRBJ2-7; 7 nucleotides line up with TRBD2. The CDR3 is 14 amino acids. Per germline, CDR1 MDHEN and CDR2 SYDVKM. V lost 5 bases, J lost 1 base, and 5 bases stayed unmatched. The CDR3 region is CASSLLAESYEQYF. CDR3 sequence (DNA): TGTGCCAGCAGTCTTCTAGCGGAGTCCTACGAGCAGTACTTC.

In this sample, this clonotype turned up many times. The CDR3 here is CASRPWDNTGELFF. In DNA, the CDR3 is TGCGCCAGCCGCCCTTGGGATAACACCGGGGAGCTGTTTTTT. This chain joins TRBV5-1 and TRBJ2-2; D is undetermined. With 7 bases removed from V and 2 bases from J, the gap between germline ends came to 12 bases. The CDR3 is made up of 14 amino acids. The V gene's germline CDR1 is SGHRS and CDR2 YFSETQ.

In its sample, this clonotype was seen many times. This chain joins TRBV2 and TRBJ2-7; 8 bases line up with TRBD2. Germline assignment: CDR1 SNHLY and CDR2 FYNNEI. Germline trimming cut 3 bases from V and 6 bases from J; bases unmatched to any gene: 7. This CDR3 has 14 residues. This CDR3 is CASSEERGPGEQYF. CDR3 sequence (DNA): TGTGCCAGCAGTGAGGAGCGGGGGCCCGGCGAGCAGTACTTC.

This clonotype was found many times. The chain joins TRBV20-1 to TRBJ2-3, with 10 bases aligning to TRBD2. Germline assignment: CDR1 DFQATT and CDR2 SNEGSKA (reference sequence). The CDR3 is 16 residues long. With V trimmed by 5 bases and J by 1 base, 9 bases remained unmatched. The CDR3, as DNA: TGCAGTGCTGGCGTGCTAGCGGGGGCCCGCACAGATACGCAGTATTTT. This codes for CSAGVLAGARTDTQYF.

This clonotype was observed many times. The chain combines TRBV7-2 with TRBJ2-5; 8 nucleotides align to TRBD1. The CDR3 has 16 amino acids. The V segment lost 5 bases and the J segment 2 bases; nucleotides outside the gene matches: 10. Germline V gene sequence: CDR1 SGHTA, CDR2 FQGNSA. The DNA of the CDR3 is TGTGCCAGCAGCAATACCGGGACAGGACTTCAAGAGACCCAGTACTTC. Residues: CASSNTGTGLQETQYF.

Ten or more counts support this clonotype. This chain links TRBV6-1 with TRBJ1-1; possible D gene TRBD1, 5 bases. V lost 1 base and J 1 base, leaving 13 bases between the germline ends. The CDR3 extends over 16 amino acids. Germline V CDR1 and CDR2: MNHNS, SASEGT. CDR3 amino acids: CASSEVGGGSNTEAFF. The CDR3 DNA is TGTGCCAGCAGTGAAGTGGGGGGAGGATCGAACACTGAAGCTTTCTTT.

This clonotype has a count of ten or more. The chain is built from TRBV5-1 and TRBJ2-2; the match to TRBD1 covers 7 bases. Trimming removed 4 bases from V and 5 bases from J; junction bases left unmatched: 11. CDR1 and CDR2 from the germline V gene are SGHRS and YFSETQ. This CDR3 has 16 residues. The CDR3 nucleotides read TGCGCCAGCAGCCTTATCGGGCAGGGGGTGACCGGGGAGCTGTTTTTT. It encodes CASSLIGQGVTGELFF.

This clonotype appeared many times. The chain is built from TRBV7-6 and TRBJ2-7; 10 nucleotides agree with TRBD1. Germline CDR1 reads SGHVS; CDR2 reads FNYEAQ. The CDR3 length is 17 residues. V lost 1 base to trimming and J lost 4 bases; unmatched junction nucleotides: 10. The CDR3 is CASSLDNMPGQGYEQYF. CDR3 sequence (DNA): TGTGCCAGCAGCTTAGATAATATGCCGGGACAGGGGTACGAGCAGTACTTC.